Listed below are T cell receptor beta chains from one sample, sequenced in a study of CD8+ T cells in alopecia areata. Assay used: immunoSEQ multiplex PCR; TCRdb lists only in-frame clones, some missing. This repertoire shows about 190,000 clones, roughly 60% found once; its top ten account for approximately 1%. The source material was CD4+ T cells sorted from blood, sampled at week 24, from a patient treated with tofacitinib. Receptors were obtained from a human donor with alopecia areata. The CDR3 runs from the conserved cysteine through the conserved F or W. D genes are given only for firm matches. For some rows the clone size is stated as once, few or many, or as a class when expanded; others skip it.

v_gene: TRBV11-2; abundance: NA; j_gene: TRBJ1-1; d_gene: NA; CDR3nt: TGTGCCAGCAGCTTCTCGACTTCAGCTGAAGCTTTCTTT; CDR3aa: CASSFSTSAEAFF
v_gene: TRBV19; abundance: NA; j_gene: TRBJ1-2; d_gene: NA; CDR3nt: TGTGCCAGTAGAGAGGCGGCCACTAACTATGGCTACACCTTC; CDR3aa: CASREAATNYGYTF
v_gene: TRBV5-6; abundance: NA; j_gene: TRBJ1-5; d_gene: NA; CDR3nt: TGTGCCAGCACACTTCAGGGTAACAATCAGCCCCAGCATTTT; CDR3aa: CASTLQGNNQPQHF
v_gene: TRBV5-4; abundance: NA; j_gene: TRBJ2-6; d_gene: NA; CDR3nt: TGTGCCAGCAGCTTGGTGGCCCCTCCTGGCTCTGGGGCCAACGTCCTGACTTTC; CDR3aa: CASSLVAPPGSGANVLTF
v_gene: TRBV27; abundance: NA; j_gene: TRBJ2-2; d_gene: NA; CDR3nt: TGTGCCAGCAGTTTAGACTGGGGGGCTTCCGGGGAGCTGTTTTTT; CDR3aa: CASSLDWGASGELFF
v_gene: TRBV29-1; abundance: few; j_gene: TRBJ1-1; d_gene: NA; CDR3nt: TGCAGCGTTGCCAGGGCTGGGACTGAAGCTTTCTTT; CDR3aa: CSVARAGTEAFF
v_gene: TRBV21-1; abundance: many; j_gene: TRBJ1-2; d_gene: NA; CDR3nt: TGTGCCAGCAGCAAATACCGGACTGACTATGGCTACACCTTC; CDR3aa: CASSKYRTDYGYTF
v_gene: TRBV27; abundance: NA; j_gene: TRBJ2-7; d_gene: TRBD1; CDR3nt: TGTGCCAGCAGTTTAGGAGACCCGGGACAGCCCTACGAGCAGTACTTC; CDR3aa: CASSLGDPGQPYEQYF
v_gene: TRBV6-5; abundance: few; j_gene: TRBJ2-5; d_gene: NA; CDR3nt: TGTGCCAGCAGTAACACGGACGGAATCCAAGAGACCCAGTACTTC; CDR3aa: CASSNTDGIQETQYF
v_gene: TRBV7-2; abundance: NA; j_gene: TRBJ2-3; d_gene: NA; CDR3nt: TGTGCCAGCAGCTCCTGGAGCCCGGGGAAAGATACGCAGTATTTT; CDR3aa: CASSSWSPGKDTQYF
v_gene: TRBV29-1; abundance: NA; j_gene: TRBJ2-3; d_gene: TRBD1; CDR3nt: TGCAGCGTCGATAAGGCCGGGACAGCGACAGATACGCAGTATTTT; CDR3aa: CSVDKAGTATDTQYF
v_gene: TRBV27; abundance: NA; j_gene: TRBJ1-2; d_gene: NA; CDR3nt: TGTGCCAGCAGTCCCCAAGTTAACTATGGCTACACCTTC; CDR3aa: CASSPQVNYGYTF
v_gene: TRBV6-5; abundance: NA; j_gene: TRBJ2-2; d_gene: TRBD2; CDR3nt: TGTGCCAGCAGCGTAGCGGGGGGTGACACCGGGGAGCTGTTTTTT; CDR3aa: CASSVAGGDTGELFF
v_gene: TRBV10-1; abundance: many; j_gene: TRBJ2-2; d_gene: NA; CDR3nt: TGCGCCAGCAGTGGACCGAACACCGGGGAGCTGTTTTTT; CDR3aa: CASSGPNTGELFF
v_gene: TRBV19; abundance: NA; j_gene: TRBJ2-7; d_gene: NA; CDR3nt: TGTGCCAGTAGTATTTCGGGGGATCCCTACGAGCAGTACTTC; CDR3aa: CASSISGDPYEQYF
v_gene: TRBV30; abundance: NA; j_gene: TRBJ1-4; d_gene: TRBD1; CDR3nt: TGTGCCTGGAGTGTACGGTGGACAGGGTATGAAAAACTGTTTTTT; CDR3aa: CAWSVRWTGYEKLFF
v_gene: TRBV30; abundance: NA; j_gene: TRBJ2-7; d_gene: NA; CDR3nt: TGTGCCTGTGGACGGGGCTACGAGCAGTACTTC; CDR3aa: CACGRGYEQYF
v_gene: TRBV30; abundance: once; j_gene: TRBJ1-6; d_gene: NA; CDR3nt: TGTGCCTGGAGTAGGCAGGGTCTCCATAATTCACCCCTCCACTTT; CDR3aa: CAWSRQGLHNSPLHF
v_gene: TRBV5-4; abundance: NA; j_gene: TRBJ2-7; d_gene: TRBD1; CDR3nt: TGTGCCAGCAGCTTTCCGGGACAGGGGCGACACGAGCAGTACTTC; CDR3aa: CASSFPGQGRHEQYF
v_gene: TRBV11-2; abundance: few; j_gene: TRBJ1-4; d_gene: NA; CDR3nt: TGTGCCAGCAGCTTATTTTCAGGGACGCGAGAAAAACTGTTTTTT; CDR3aa: CASSLFSGTREKLFF
v_gene: TRBV11-3; abundance: NA; j_gene: TRBJ2-7; d_gene: TRBD1; CDR3nt: TGTGCCAGCAGCTGGGCCGGGACAGGGAGCTCCTACGAGCAGTACTTC; CDR3aa: CASSWAGTGSSYEQYF
v_gene: TRBV29-1; abundance: NA; j_gene: TRBJ2-1; d_gene: NA; CDR3nt: TGCAGCGTCATACAAACAAGATCGATCTCCTACAATGAGCAGTTCTTC; CDR3aa: CSVIQTRSISYNEQFF
v_gene: TRBV2; abundance: few; j_gene: TRBJ1-1; d_gene: NA; CDR3nt: TGTGCCAGCAGTGTAGGGCGAACGGGAACTGAAGCTTTCTTT; CDR3aa: CASSVGRTGTEAFF
v_gene: TRBV6-6; abundance: few; j_gene: TRBJ1-2; d_gene: TRBD1; CDR3nt: TGTGCCAGCAGCGAGACAGGGAATGGCTACACCTTC; CDR3aa: CASSETGNGYTF
v_gene: TRBV5-1; abundance: NA; j_gene: TRBJ1-1; d_gene: TRBD1; CDR3nt: TGCGCCAGCAGCTCCCGGGACAGGGCGAACACTGAAGCTTTCTTT; CDR3aa: CASSSRDRANTEAFF
v_gene: TRBV29-1; abundance: NA; j_gene: TRBJ2-2; d_gene: NA; CDR3nt: TGCAGCGTAGGACAACACGGGGAGCTGTTTTTT; CDR3aa: CSVGQHGELFF
v_gene: TRBV27; abundance: NA; j_gene: TRBJ1-5; d_gene: NA; CDR3nt: TGTGCCAGCAGGAAAAGTTATAGCAATCAGCCCCAGCATTTT; CDR3aa: CASRKSYSNQPQHF
v_gene: TRBV4-2; abundance: NA; j_gene: TRBJ2-1; d_gene: NA; CDR3nt: TGTGCCAGCAGGGGGCCTAGGGTCAATGAGCAGTTCTTC; CDR3aa: CASRGPRVNEQFF
v_gene: TRBV29-1; abundance: NA; j_gene: TRBJ2-4; d_gene: TRBD2; CDR3nt: TGCAGCGTTGGTGTAGCGGGGGCATCGAACATTCAGTACTTC; CDR3aa: CSVGVAGASNIQYF
v_gene: TRBV18; abundance: few; j_gene: TRBJ1-1; d_gene: TRBD1; CDR3nt: TGTGCCAGCTCACCACGTCAGGGGGCGAACACTGAAGCTTTCTTT; CDR3aa: CASSPRQGANTEAFF
v_gene: TRBV30; abundance: NA; j_gene: TRBJ2-2; d_gene: TRBD2; CDR3nt: TGTGCCTGGAGTTTCGGCGGGGGTAACACCGGGGAGCTGTTTTTT; CDR3aa: CAWSFGGGNTGELFF
v_gene: TRBV19; abundance: few; j_gene: TRBJ1-1; d_gene: TRBD1; CDR3nt: TGTGCCAGCGGGACAGATGAAGCTTTCTTT; CDR3aa: CASGTDEAFF
v_gene: TRBV7-2; abundance: few; j_gene: TRBJ1-2; d_gene: NA; CDR3nt: TGTGCCAGCAGCTATCTCACGGGGGGGAAGGATGGCTACACCTTC; CDR3aa: CASSYLTGGKDGYTF
v_gene: TRBV2; abundance: few; j_gene: TRBJ1-1; d_gene: NA; CDR3nt: TGTGCCAGCAGTGTGGGACTACTGAACACTGAAGCTTTCTTT; CDR3aa: CASSVGLLNTEAFF
v_gene: TRBV29-1; abundance: NA; j_gene: TRBJ2-7; d_gene: NA; CDR3nt: TGCAGCGTTGACTCCTCTACAGGGATCGACGAGCAGTACTTC; CDR3aa: CSVDSSTGIDEQYF
v_gene: TRBV7-6; abundance: NA; j_gene: TRBJ2-3; d_gene: NA; CDR3nt: TGTGCCAGCAGCTTAAGTCGGACCCCAGCAGATACGCAGTATTTT; CDR3aa: CASSLSRTPADTQYF
v_gene: TRBV28; abundance: NA; j_gene: TRBJ1-2; d_gene: NA; CDR3nt: TGTGCCAGCAGTCCAGGGTTTTCGGGCTATGGCTACACCTTC; CDR3aa: CASSPGFSGYGYTF
v_gene: TRBV25-1; abundance: once; j_gene: TRBJ2-3; d_gene: TRBD2; CDR3nt: TGTGCCAGCAGCGCGGGGGTCAGCACAGATACGCAGTATTTT; CDR3aa: CASSAGVSTDTQYF
v_gene: TRBV30; abundance: NA; j_gene: TRBJ2-5; d_gene: NA; CDR3nt: TGTGCCTGGAGTTTCGAAGAGACCCAGTACTTC; CDR3aa: CAWSFEETQYF
v_gene: TRBV19; abundance: few; j_gene: TRBJ1-5; d_gene: NA; CDR3nt: TGTGCCAGTAGTATTCCCAAAGGGCCCCAGCATTTT; CDR3aa: CASSIPKGPQHF
v_gene: TRBV30; abundance: NA; j_gene: TRBJ1-5; d_gene: NA; CDR3nt: TGTGCCTGGAGTGGTGATTGGGTCCAGCCCCAGCATTTT; CDR3aa: CAWSGDWVQPQHF
v_gene: TRBV28; abundance: few; j_gene: TRBJ1-5; d_gene: TRBD1; CDR3nt: TGTGCCAGCAGTGGGGGACAGGGGATAAGTCAGCCCCAGCATTTT; CDR3aa: CASSGGQGISQPQHF
v_gene: TRBV29-1; abundance: NA; j_gene: TRBJ1-1; d_gene: NA; CDR3nt: TGCAGCGTTGACGAGGGTGGATGGACTGAAGCTTTCTTT; CDR3aa: CSVDEGGWTEAFF
v_gene: TRBV30; abundance: NA; j_gene: TRBJ2-7; d_gene: NA; CDR3nt: TGTGCCTGGAGTGCCCAGATAGTACACGGGATCCACTACGAGCAGTACTTC; CDR3aa: CAWSAQIVHGIHYEQYF
v_gene: TRBV29-1; abundance: few; j_gene: TRBJ2-7; d_gene: NA; CDR3nt: TGCAGCGTTGCCCAGGGAGGAGAGCAGTACTTC; CDR3aa: CSVAQGGEQYF